The 13 T cell receptor beta chains below all came from one sample that was sequenced in a study of blood T cell repertoires in COVID-19. Produced via immunoSEQ multiplex PCR; TCRdb's table is partial and in-frame only. The sample records 50,000 to 55,000 clones, 86% being singletons. The sample taken for sequencing was peripheral blood. Every receptor here comes from a man older than 75 with acute or convalescent COVID-19.

The chain carries TRBV6-5 and TRBJ2-7; 9 nucleotides line up with TRBD1. The CDR3 consists of 15 residues. CDR1 and CDR2 (germline): MNHEY, SVGAGI. Trimming cost V 5 bases and J 6 bases; bases outside gene matches: 11. The CDR3 region has the DNA TGTGCCAGCAGTACCCGAATAGGACAGGGGCGCGAGCAGTACTTC. It yields the protein CASSTRIGQGREQYF.

The chain combines TRBV10-2 with TRBJ2-2; 11 bases agree with TRBD2. The CDR3 totals 16 residues. V shed 8 bases, J shed 2 bases, and the junction held 7 bases outside the gene matches. The germline V gene encodes CDR1 WSHSY and CDR2 SAAADI. In DNA, the CDR3 is TGCGCCAGCCGGCCGGGACTAGCGGTAAACACCGGGGAGCTGTTTTTT. Its translation is CASRPGLAVNTGELFF.

The gene calls are TRBV29-1 and TRBJ1-1, with unresolved D. CDR3 length: 10 residues. Trimming took 4 bases from V and 6 from J, leaving 6 bases between them. CDR1 and CDR2 (germline): SQVTM, ANQGSEA. In DNA form, the CDR3 reads TGCAGCGTTGTCGGGTCTGAAGCTTTCTTT. Amino acid sequence: CSVVGSEAFF. The full variable domain, rest sourced from reference TRBV29-1 and TRBJ1-1, is SAVISQKPSRDICQRGTSLTIQCQVDSQVTMMFWYRQQPGQSLTLIATANQGSEATYESGFVIDKFPISRPNLTFSTLTVSNMSPEDSSIYLCSVVGSEAFFGQGTRLTVV.

The chain uses TRBV11-2 and TRBJ1-5, with a weak D call TRBD1 (5 bases). V lost 0 bases and J lost 4, with 10 bases in between. CDR1 is SGHAT and CDR2 is FQNNGV in the germline V gene. The CDR3 runs 15 residues. DNA of the CDR3: TGTGCCAGCAGCTTAGACGGGGGTGGGAATCAGCCCCAGCATTTT. Protein: CASSLDGGGNQPQHF.

The count of this clone is one. V is TRBV6-5 and J is TRBJ2-5; maybe TRBD2 (6 bases). Deletions cut 4 bases from V and 1 base from J, with 10 bases between. Germline CDR1 is MNHEY and CDR2 is SVGAGI. This CDR3 is 14 amino acids long. Here the CDR3 reads CASSSGGIQETQYF. The DNA for the CDR3 is TGTGCCAGCAGTTCTGGGGGGATCCAAGAGACCCAGTACTTC.

This clone was recorded a few times. The chain carries TRBV2 and TRBJ1-1, with 7 bases lining up with TRBD1. Germline V gene lookup returns CDR1 SNHLY and CDR2 FYNNEI. V was pared by 4 bases and J by 1 base, with 6 bases of the junction left unmatched. The CDR3 length is 15 residues. The CDR3 coding sequence is TGTGCCAGCAGTGGCCTTAGGACAGGGAACACTGAAGCTTTCTTT. It encodes CASSGLRTGNTEAFF.

This clone was picked up one time. V and J are TRBV2 and TRBJ2-1; 11 bases map to TRBD2. Germline CDR1 reads SNHLY; CDR2 reads FYNNEI. The CDR3 consists of 13 residues. V lost 5 bases, J lost 12 bases, and 6 bases stayed unmatched. This chain's CDR3 is CASSPPLAGGQFF. The CDR3 region has the DNA TGTGCCAGCAGTCCCCCCCTAGCGGGGGGGCAGTTCTTC.

The chain links TRBV4-1 to TRBJ2-5; tentative D call: TRBD2 (5 bases). Deletions cut 1 base from V and 5 bases from J, with 8 bases between. In germline, CDR1 is MGHRA, CDR2 YSYEKL. This CDR3 has 13 residues. CDR3: CASSQVRGETQYF. Here the CDR3 DNA reads TGCGCCAGCAGCCAAGTTCGAGGGGAGACCCAGTACTTC.

The chain couples TRBV6-5 to TRBJ2-7, with 11 bases identical to TRBD2. Germline CDR1 is MNHEY and CDR2 is SVGAGI. Trimming took 6 bases from V and 4 from J; bases not matched to a gene: 8. The CDR3 runs 15 residues. CDR3 protein: CASRNSGGASYEQYF. The CDR3 DNA follows: TGTGCCAGCAGGAATAGCGGGGGGGCGAGTTACGAGCAGTACTTC.

V and J are TRBV5-1 and TRBJ1-1; D might be TRBD1 (5 bases). Trimming left V 3 bases short and J 1 base short, with 16 bases between. The CDR3 contains 16 residues. Per the germline V gene, CDR1 is SGHRS and CDR2 is YFSETQ. Here the CDR3 reads CASSSQPPGENTEAFF. CDR3 nucleotides: TGCGCCAGCAGCTCTCAACCTCCGGGGGAGAACACTGAAGCTTTCTTT.

The chain combines TRBV6-5 with TRBJ2-7, with unresolved D. V lost 2 bases and J lost 0, with 11 bases in between. The CDR3 sequence is 15 residues long. CDR1 and CDR2 from the germline V gene are MNHEY and SVGAGI. The CDR3 sequence: CASSYQAPPSYEQYF. CDR3 bases: TGTGCCAGCAGTTACCAGGCACCTCCCTCCTACGAGCAGTACTTC.

On this clone itself: This sample also contains other DNA sequences that code for the same CDR3. The chain has TRBV3-1 (or the pseudogene TRBV3-2) and TRBJ1-5; no clear D gene. Germline-derived CDR1 and CDR2 are LGHDT and YNNKEL (reference sequence). Deletions cut 3 bases from V and 0 bases from J, with 9 bases between. The CDR3 loop spans 15 amino acids. CDR3 nucleotides: TGTGCCAGCAGCCAGGGGAGGAGTAGCAATCAGCCCCAGCATTTT. Amino acid sequence: CASSQGRSSNQPQHF.

The chain joins TRBV5-1 to TRBJ2-7; possible D gene TRBD1, 6 bases. Trimming pared 1 base from V and 5 bases from J, leaving 16 bases between. The CDR3 has 15 residues. Germline V gives CDR1 SGHRS, CDR2 YFSETQ. CDR3 DNA sequence: TGCGCCAGCAGCTTGATTGAACAGGGCTCTAACGAGCAGTACTTC. It translates to CASSLIEQGSNEQYF.